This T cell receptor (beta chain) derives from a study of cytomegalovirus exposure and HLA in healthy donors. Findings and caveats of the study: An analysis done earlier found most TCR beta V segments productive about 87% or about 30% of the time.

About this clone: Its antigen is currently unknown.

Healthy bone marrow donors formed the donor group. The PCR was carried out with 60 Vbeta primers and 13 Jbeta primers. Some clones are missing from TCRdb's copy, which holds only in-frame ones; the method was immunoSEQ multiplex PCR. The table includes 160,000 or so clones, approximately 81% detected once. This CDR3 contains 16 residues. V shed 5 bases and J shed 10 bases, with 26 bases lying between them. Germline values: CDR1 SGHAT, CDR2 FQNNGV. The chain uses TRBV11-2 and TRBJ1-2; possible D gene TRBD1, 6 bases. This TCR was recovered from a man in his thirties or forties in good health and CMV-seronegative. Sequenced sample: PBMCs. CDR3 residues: CASSPRGGGPAGDYTF. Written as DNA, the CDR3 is TGTGCCAGCAGCCCACGAGGGGGGGGGCCCGCCGGTGACTACACCTTC.